The 2 T cell receptor beta chains given below trace back to one sample, sequenced in a study of blood T cell repertoires in COVID-19. Sequenced by immunoSEQ multiplex PCR; TCRdb stores in-frame clones only, minus some. The table includes 200,000 to 300,000 clones, about nine tenths detected once. Sequencing was carried out using PBMCs or T cells enriched from blood (not recorded which). The receptors shown here come from a woman aged 40 to 55 with acute COVID-19.

This chain uses TRBV5-4 with TRBJ1-1; 7 bases agree with TRBD1. Germline V lookup: CDR1 SGHNT, CDR2 YYREEE (reference sequence). V was pared by 4 bases and J by 2 bases, with 5 bases of the junction left unmatched. This CDR3 contains 14 residues. This chain's CDR3 is CASSRRDRNTEAFF. The DNA of the CDR3 is TGTGCCAGCAGCCGTCGGGACAGAAACACTGAAGCTTTCTTT.

V usage is TRBV9 and J usage is TRBJ1-4; D unresolved. The CDR3 contains 14 residues. Trimming took off 0 bases at V and 5 bases at J, with 8 bases between the two ends. CDR1 and CDR2 (germline): SGDLS, YYNGEE. The chain's CDR3 is CASSVGQRNEKLFF. The CDR3 DNA sequence: TGTGCCAGCAGCGTAGGGCAGCGCAATGAAAAACTGTTTTTT.